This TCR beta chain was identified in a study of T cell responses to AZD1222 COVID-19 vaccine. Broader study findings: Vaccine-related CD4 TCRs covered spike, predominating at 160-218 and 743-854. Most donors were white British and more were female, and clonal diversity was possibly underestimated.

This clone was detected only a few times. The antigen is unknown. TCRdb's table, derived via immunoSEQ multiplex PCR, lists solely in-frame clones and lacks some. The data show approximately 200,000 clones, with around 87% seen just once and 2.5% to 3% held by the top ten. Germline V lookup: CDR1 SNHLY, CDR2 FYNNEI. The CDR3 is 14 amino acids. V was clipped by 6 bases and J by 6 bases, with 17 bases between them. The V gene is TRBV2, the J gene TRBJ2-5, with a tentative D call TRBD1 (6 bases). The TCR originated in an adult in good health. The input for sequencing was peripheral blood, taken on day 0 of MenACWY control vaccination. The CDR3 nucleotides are TGTGCCAGCAGGGAACAGGGTTCTTCGCAGACCCAGTACTTC. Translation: CASREQGSSQTQYF.